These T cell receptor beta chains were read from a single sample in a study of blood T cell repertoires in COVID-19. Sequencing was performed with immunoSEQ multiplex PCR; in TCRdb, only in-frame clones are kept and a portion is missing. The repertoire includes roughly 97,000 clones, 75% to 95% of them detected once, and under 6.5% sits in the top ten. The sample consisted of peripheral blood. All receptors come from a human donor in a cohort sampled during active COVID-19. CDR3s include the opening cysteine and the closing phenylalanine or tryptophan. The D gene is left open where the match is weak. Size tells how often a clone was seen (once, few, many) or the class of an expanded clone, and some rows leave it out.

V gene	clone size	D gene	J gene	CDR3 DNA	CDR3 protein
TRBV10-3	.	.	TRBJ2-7	TGTGCCATCACCGGGGGACCCTACGAGCAGTACTTC	CAITGGPYEQYF
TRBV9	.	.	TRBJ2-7	TGTGCCAGCAGCGTCGGGCTAGCAAGCTACGAGCAGTACTTC	CASSVGLASYEQYF
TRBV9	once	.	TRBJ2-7	TGTGCCAGCAGCGTAGGGGGCGCTGAGGCCTACGAGCAGTACTTC	CASSVGGAEAYEQYF
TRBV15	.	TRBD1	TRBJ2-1	TGTGCCACCAGCGCCCAGGGACAGGGTTTGATCTTC	CATSAQGQGLIF
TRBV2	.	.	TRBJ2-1	TGTGCCAGCAGGGACAGGGACTACTCCTACAATGAGCAGTTCTTC	CASRDRDYSYNEQFF
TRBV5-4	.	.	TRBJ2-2	TGTGCCAGCAGCCTACTAGGATCACCCCGGGGCACCGGGGAGCTGTTTTTT	CASSLLGSPRGTGELFF
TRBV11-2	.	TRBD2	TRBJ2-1	TGTGCCAGCAGCTTAGCTAGCGGCTCCTACAATGAGCAGTTCTTC	CASSLASGSYNEQFF
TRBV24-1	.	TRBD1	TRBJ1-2	TGTGCAACACACCCCCGAACAGGGGGTTATGGCTACACCTTC	CATHPRTGGYGYTF
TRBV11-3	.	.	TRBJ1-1	TGTGCCAGCAGCGGCATCAGGGGTCAGGACACTGAAGCTTTCTTT	CASSGIRGQDTEAFF
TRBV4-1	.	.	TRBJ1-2	TGCGCCAGCAGCCTATCGGAGACAGCCCATGGCTACACCTTC	CASSLSETAHGYTF
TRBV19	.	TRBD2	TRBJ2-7	TGTGCCAGTAGTATTCGGGCGGGAGGGCCCGCCGTCGAGCAGTACTTC	CASSIRAGGPAVEQYF
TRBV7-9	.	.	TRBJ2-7	TGTGCCAGCAGCTTAGGTATTGGGACTCAGGCCTACGAGCAGTACTTC	CASSLGIGTQAYEQYF
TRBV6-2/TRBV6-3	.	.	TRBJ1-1	TGTGCCAGCAGTTACTCATGGAGGGAGGTCACTGAAGCTTTCTTT	CASSYSWREVTEAFF
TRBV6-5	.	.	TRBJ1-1	TGTGCCAGCAGCCTTAGCGGAAACACTGAAGCTTTCTTT	CASSLSGNTEAFF
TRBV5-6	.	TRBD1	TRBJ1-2	TGTGCCAGCAGCTTGCTTGACCCGGGACAGGGCTTCTATGGCTACACCTTC	CASSLLDPGQGFYGYTF
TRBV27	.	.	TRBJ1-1	TGTGCCAGCAGCTCTCTATTGAACACTGAAGCTTTCTTT	CASSSLLNTEAFF
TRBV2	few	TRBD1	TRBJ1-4	TGTGCCAGCAGCCTTACCGGACAGGGGGCTTCGGAAAAACTGTTTTTT	CASSLTGQGASEKLFF
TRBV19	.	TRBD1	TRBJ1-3	TGTGCCAGTAGTCCCAGACAGGGCCCTTACTCTGGAAACACCATATATTTT	CASSPRQGPYSGNTIYF
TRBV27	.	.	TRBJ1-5	TGTGCCAGCAGTTTAGACAAGAATCAGCCCCAGCATTTT	CASSLDKNQPQHF
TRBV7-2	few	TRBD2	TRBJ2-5	TGTGCCAGCAGCTTAGAACTAGCGGGAAAGACCCAGTACTTC	CASSLELAGKTQYF
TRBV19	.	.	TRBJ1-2	TGTGCCAGTAGTATCCTGGCAGCTCGGACAGATAATTCCTATGGCTACACCTTC	CASSILAARTDNSYGYTF
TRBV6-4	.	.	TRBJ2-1	TGTGCCAGCAGTCCCCGTGTCTCCTCCTACAATGAGCAGTTCTTC	CASSPRVSSYNEQFF
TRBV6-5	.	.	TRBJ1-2	TGTGCCAGCAGTTACGTCCCGGGGGGGGCGGAAGGCTACACCTTC	CASSYVPGGAEGYTF
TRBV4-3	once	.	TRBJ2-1	TGCGCCAGCAGCCAAGCGACGAACAGGGAGAAAGGGGACAATGAGCAGTTCTTC	CASSQATNREKGDNEQFF
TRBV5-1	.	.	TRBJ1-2	TGCGCCAGCAGCTATTACAGGGACTATGGCTACACCTTC	CASSYYRDYGYTF
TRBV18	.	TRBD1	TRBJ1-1	TGTGCCAGCTCACTTATGGGACAGGGAGATAGTAAGGCTTTCTTT	CASSLMGQGDSKAFF
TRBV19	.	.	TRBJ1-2	TGTGCCAGTACCCACACCAACTATGGCTACACCTTC	CASTHTNYGYTF
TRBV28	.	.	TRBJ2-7	TGTGCCAGCAGTCCCCAGAACTACGAGCAGTACTTC	CASSPQNYEQYF
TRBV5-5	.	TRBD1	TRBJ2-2	TGTGCCAGCAGCTTAGGGGGCCTCGCCGGGGAGCTGTTTTTT	CASSLGGLAGELFF
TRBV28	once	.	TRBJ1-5	TGTGCCAGCAGTTTCCGTGGCCCCAGCAATCAGCCCCAGCATTTT	CASSFRGPSNQPQHF
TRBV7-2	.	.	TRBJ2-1	TGTGCCAGCAGCTTCGTCCGGAGCTCCTACAATGAGCAGTTCTTC	CASSFVRSSYNEQFF
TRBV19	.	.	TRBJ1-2	TGTGCCAGTCGGAGGACAGAGAACTATGGCTACACCTTC	CASRRTENYGYTF
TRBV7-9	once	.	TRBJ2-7	TGTGCCAGCAGCTTAGAAGGGGCGAGGTACGAGCAGTACTTC	CASSLEGARYEQYF
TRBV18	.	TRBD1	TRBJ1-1	TGTGCCAGCTCAACAGGGGCGAACACTGAAGCTTTCTTT	CASSTGANTEAFF
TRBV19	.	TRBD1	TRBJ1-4	TGTGCCAGTAGTATGGGGACAGGGGCTAATGAAAAACTGTTTTTT	CASSMGTGANEKLFF
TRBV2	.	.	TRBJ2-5	TGTGCCAGCAGTGAATACAAGCGTGAGACCCAGTACTTC	CASSEYKRETQYF
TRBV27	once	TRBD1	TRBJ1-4	TGTGCCAGCAGTCCCCAACAGGGGGTGAGGGAAAAACTGTTTTTT	CASSPQQGVREKLFF
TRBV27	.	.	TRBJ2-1	TGTGCCAGCAGTTTAATCAGCGGAGCCCCCTACAATGAGCAGTTCTTC	CASSLISGAPYNEQFF
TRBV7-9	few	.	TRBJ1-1	TGTGCCAGCAGCCAAAATCATAGGACTGCTATGAACACTGAAGCTTTCTTT	CASSQNHRTAMNTEAFF
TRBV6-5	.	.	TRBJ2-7	TGTGCCAGCAGTCCGCGAACGGGGTCTTCCTACGAGCAGTACTTC	CASSPRTGSSYEQYF
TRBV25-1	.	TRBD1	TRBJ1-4	TGTGCCAGCGAGGGACAGCTTAATGAAAAACTGTTTTTT	CASEGQLNEKLFF
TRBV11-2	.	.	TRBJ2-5	TGTGCCAGCAGCTTAAGAGTCCAAGAGACCCAGTACTTC	CASSLRVQETQYF
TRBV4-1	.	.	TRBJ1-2	TGCGCCAGCAGCCGGGTCTTGGAGGGTGGCTACACCTTC	CASSRVLEGGYTF
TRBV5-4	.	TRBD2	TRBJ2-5	TGTGCCAGCAGCTTGATAGCGGGGGGACCTCAGACCCAGTACTTC	CASSLIAGGPQTQYF
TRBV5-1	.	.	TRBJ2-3	TGCGCCAGCAGCCGGGACTTTCTTGGAGGCACAGATACGCAGTATTTT	CASSRDFLGGTDTQYF
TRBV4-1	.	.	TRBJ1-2	TGCGCCAGCAGCCAGAAGAGCGGGTTCGATGGCTACACCTTC	CASSQKSGFDGYTF
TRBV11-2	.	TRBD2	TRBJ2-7	TGTGCCAGCAGCGAGGCGGCGGGAGAGTTCTACGAGCAGTACTTC	CASSEAAGEFYEQYF